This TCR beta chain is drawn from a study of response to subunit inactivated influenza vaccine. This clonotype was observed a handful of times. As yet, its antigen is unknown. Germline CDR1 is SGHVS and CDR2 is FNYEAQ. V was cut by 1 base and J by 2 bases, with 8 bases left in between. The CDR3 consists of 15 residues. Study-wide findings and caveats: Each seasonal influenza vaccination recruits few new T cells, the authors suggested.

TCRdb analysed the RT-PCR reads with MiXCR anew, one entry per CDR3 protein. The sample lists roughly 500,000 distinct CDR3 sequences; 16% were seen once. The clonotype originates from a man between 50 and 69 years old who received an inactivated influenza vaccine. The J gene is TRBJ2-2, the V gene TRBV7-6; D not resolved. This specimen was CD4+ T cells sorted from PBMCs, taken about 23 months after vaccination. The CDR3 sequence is CASSLGDLNTGELFF. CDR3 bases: TGTGCCAGCAGCTTAGGGGATCTTAACACCGGGGAGCTGTTTTTT.